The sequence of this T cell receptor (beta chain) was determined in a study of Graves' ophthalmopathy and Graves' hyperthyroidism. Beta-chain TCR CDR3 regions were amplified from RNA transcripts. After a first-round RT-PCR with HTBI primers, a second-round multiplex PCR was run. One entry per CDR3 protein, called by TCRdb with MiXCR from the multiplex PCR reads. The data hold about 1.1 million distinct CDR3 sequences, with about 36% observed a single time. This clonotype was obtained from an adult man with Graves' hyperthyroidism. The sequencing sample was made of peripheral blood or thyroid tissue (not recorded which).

The DNA for the CDR3 is TGTGCCTGGAGTGTACTGGGACAGAGGTTCGGGGCCCTCCACTTT. It encodes CAWSVLGQRFGALHF. The chain combines TRBV30 with TRBJ1-6; 7 nucleotides align to TRBD1. CDR1 is GTSNPN and CDR2 is SVGIG in the germline V gene (reference sequence). The CDR3 has 15 residues. The ends lost 0 bases at V and 14 bases at J; junction bases unmatched: 13.